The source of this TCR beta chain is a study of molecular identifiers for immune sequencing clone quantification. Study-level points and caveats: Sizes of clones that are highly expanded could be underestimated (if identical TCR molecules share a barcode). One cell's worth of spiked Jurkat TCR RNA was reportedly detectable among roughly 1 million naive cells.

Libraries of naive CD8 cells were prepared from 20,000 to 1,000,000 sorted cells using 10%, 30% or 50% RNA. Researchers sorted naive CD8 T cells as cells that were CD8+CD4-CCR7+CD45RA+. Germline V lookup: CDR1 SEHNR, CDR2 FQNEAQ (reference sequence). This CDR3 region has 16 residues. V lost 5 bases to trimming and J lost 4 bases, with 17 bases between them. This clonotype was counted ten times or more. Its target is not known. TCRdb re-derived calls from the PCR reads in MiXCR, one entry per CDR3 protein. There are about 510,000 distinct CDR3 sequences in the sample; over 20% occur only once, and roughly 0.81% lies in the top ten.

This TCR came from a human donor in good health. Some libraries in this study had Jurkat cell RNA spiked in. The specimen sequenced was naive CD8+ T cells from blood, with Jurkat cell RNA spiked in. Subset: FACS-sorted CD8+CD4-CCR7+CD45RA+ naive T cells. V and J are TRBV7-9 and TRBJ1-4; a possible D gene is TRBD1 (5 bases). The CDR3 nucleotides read TGTGCCAGCAGCCCCCCTCGCCAGGGCGATAATGAAAAACTGTTTTTT. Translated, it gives CASSPPRQGDNEKLFF.